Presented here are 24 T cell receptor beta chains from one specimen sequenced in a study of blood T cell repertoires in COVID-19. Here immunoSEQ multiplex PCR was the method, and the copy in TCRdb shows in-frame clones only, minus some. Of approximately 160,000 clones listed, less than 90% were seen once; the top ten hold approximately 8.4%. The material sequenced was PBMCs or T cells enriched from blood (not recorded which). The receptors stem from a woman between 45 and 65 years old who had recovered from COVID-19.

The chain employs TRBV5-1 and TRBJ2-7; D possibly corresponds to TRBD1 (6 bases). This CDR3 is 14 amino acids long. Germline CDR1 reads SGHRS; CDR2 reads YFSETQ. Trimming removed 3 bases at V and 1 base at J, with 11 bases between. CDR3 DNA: TGCGCCAGCAGCTGGGGAACAGGGTCCTACGAGCAGTACTTC. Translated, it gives CASSWGTGSYEQYF.

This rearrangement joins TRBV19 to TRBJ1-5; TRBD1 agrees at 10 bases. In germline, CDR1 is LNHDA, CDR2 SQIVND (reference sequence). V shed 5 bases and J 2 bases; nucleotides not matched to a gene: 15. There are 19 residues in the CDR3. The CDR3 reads CASSWSRDRGRRGNQPQHF. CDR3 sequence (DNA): TGTGCCAGTAGTTGGTCCCGGGACAGGGGACGGAGGGGCAATCAGCCCCAGCATTTT.

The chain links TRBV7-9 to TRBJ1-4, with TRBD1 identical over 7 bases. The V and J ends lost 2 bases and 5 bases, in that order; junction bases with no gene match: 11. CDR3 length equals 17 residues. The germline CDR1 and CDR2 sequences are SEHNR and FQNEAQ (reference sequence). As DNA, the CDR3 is TGTGCCAGCAGCTTAAACCCTTGGGGGACAGAGAATGAAAAACTGTTTTTT. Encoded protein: CASSLNPWGTENEKLFF.

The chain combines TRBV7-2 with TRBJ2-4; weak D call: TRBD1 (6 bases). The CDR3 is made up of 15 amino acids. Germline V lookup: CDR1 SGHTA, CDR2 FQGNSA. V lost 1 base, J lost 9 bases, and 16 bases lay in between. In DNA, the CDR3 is TGTGCCAGCAGCTTAGTTGGGCAGGGGAGAGGCATTCAGTACTTC. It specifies CASSLVGQGRGIQYF.

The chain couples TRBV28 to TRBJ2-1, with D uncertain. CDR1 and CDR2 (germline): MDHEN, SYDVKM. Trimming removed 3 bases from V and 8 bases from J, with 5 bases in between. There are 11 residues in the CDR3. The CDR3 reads CASSFYHEQFF. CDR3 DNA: TGTGCCAGCAGTTTCTATCATGAGCAGTTCTTC.

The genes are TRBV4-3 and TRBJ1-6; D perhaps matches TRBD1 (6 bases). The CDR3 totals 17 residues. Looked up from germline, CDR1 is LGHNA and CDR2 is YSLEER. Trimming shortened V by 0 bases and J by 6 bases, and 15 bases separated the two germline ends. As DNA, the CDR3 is TGCGCCAGCAGCCAAGATAATTGGGGGCGGACTAATTCACCCCTCCACTTT. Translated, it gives CASSQDNWGRTNSPLHF.

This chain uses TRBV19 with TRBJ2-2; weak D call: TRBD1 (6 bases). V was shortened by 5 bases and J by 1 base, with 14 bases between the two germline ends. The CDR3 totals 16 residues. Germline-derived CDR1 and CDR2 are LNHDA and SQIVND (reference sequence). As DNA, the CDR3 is TGTGCCAGTAGTTCTAGAGGGACACGGAACACCGGGGAGCTGTTTTTT. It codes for CASSSRGTRNTGELFF.

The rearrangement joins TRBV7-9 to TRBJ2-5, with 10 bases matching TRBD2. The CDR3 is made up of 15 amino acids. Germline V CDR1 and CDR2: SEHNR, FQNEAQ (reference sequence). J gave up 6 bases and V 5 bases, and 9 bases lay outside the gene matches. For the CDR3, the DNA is TGTGCCAGCAGCCCCCCTAGCGGGAGTCAACAGACCCAGTACTTC. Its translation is CASSPPSGSQQTQYF.

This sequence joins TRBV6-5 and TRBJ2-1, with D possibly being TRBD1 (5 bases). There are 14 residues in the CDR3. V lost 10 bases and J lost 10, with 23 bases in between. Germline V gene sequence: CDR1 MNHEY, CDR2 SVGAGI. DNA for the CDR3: TGTGCCACCGAACAGGCAGTTCGTCCCCGGGAGCAGTTCTTC. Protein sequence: CATEQAVRPREQFF.

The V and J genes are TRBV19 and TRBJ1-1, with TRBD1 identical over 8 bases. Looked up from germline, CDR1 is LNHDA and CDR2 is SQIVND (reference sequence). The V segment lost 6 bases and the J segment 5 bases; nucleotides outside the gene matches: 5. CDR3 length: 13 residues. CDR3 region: CASRRGQETEAFF. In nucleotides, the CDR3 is TGTGCCAGTAGAAGGGGACAGGAAACTGAAGCTTTCTTT.

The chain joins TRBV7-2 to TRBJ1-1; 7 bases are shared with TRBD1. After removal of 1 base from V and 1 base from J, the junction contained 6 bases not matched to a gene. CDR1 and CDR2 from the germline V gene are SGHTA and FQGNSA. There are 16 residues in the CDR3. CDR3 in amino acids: CASSLGVDRANTEAFF. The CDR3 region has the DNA TGTGCCAGCAGCTTAGGAGTAGACAGGGCGAACACTGAAGCTTTCTTT.

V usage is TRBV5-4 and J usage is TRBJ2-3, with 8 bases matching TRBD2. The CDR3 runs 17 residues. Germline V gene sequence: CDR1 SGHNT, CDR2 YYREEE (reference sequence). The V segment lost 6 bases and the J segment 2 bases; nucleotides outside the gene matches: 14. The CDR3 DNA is TGTGCCAGCAACCAGAGAATTCGGGGGGGCCCCACAGATACGCAGTATTTT. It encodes CASNQRIRGGPTDTQYF. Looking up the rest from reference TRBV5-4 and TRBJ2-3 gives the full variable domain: ETGVTQSPTHLIKTRGQQVTLRCSSQSGHNTVSWYQQALGQGPQFIFQYYREEENGRGNFPPRFSGLQFPNYSSELNVNALELDDSALYLCASNQRIRGGPTDTQYFGPGTRLTVL.

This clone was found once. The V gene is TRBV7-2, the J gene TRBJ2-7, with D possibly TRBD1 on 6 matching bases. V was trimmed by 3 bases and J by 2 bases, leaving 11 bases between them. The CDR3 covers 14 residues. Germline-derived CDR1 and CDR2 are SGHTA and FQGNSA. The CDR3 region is CASSFEWGPYEQYF. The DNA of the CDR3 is TGTGCCAGCAGCTTCGAGTGGGGGCCCTACGAGCAGTACTTC.

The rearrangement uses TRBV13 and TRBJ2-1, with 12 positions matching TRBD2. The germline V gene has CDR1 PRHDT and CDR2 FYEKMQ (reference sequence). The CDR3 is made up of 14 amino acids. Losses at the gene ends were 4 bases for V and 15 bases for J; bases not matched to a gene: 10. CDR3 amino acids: CASSSALAGGPRFF. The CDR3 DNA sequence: TGTGCCAGCAGCTCAGCCCTAGCGGGAGGGCCACGGTTCTTC.

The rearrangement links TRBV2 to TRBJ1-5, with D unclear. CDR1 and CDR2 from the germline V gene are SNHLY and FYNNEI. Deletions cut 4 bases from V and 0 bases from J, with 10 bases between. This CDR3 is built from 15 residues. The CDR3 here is CASSVGGSSNQPQHF. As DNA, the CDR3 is TGTGCCAGCAGTGTGGGAGGGAGTAGCAATCAGCCCCAGCATTTT.

CDR3 DNA: TGTGCCAGCAGCAGCAACAGGGGAACCGTTTACGAGCAGTACTTC. It encodes CASSSNRGTVYEQYF. This chain joins TRBV4-2 and TRBJ2-7; 7 positions agree with TRBD1. Germline CDR1 is LGHNA and CDR2 is YNFKEQ. This CDR3 spans 15 amino acids. V shed 5 bases, J shed 4 bases, and the junction held 11 bases outside the gene matches.

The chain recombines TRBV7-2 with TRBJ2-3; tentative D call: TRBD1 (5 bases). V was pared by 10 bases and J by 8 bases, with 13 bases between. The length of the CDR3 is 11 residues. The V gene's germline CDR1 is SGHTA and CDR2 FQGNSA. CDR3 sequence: CATYRRGTQYF. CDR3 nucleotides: TGTGCCACCTATAGAAGGGGTACGCAGTATTTT.

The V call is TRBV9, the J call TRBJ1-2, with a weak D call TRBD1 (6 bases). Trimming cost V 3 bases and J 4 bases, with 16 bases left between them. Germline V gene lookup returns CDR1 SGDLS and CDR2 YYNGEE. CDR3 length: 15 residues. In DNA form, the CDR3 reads TGTGCCAGCAGCGAGGGTGCAGGGACACTCTATGGCTACACCTTC. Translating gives CASSEGAGTLYGYTF.

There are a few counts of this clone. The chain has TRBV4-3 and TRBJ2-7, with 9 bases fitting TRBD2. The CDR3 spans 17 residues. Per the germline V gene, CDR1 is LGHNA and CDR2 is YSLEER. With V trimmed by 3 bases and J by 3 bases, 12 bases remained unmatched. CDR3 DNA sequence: TGCGCCAGCAGCCAGTCCCCAGCGGGAGGAACCCTCTACGAGCAGTACTTC. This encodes CASSQSPAGGTLYEQYF.

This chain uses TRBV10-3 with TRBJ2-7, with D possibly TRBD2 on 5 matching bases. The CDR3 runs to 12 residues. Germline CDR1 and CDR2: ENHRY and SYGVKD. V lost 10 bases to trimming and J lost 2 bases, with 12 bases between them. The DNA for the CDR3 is TGTGCCACCCGATCGGGGACCTACGAGCAGTACTTC. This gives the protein CATRSGTYEQYF.

The CDR3 reads CASSQASGSNTGELFF. CDR3 coding DNA: TGTGCCAGCAGTCAAGCTAGCGGGTCTAACACCGGGGAGCTGTTTTTT. This chain uses TRBV6-2 or TRBV6-3 with TRBJ2-2, with 8 bases that match TRBD2. The V gene end was trimmed by 5 bases and the J gene end by 2 bases; junction bases not matched to a gene: 7. CDR1 is MNHEY and CDR2 is SVGEGT in the germline V gene. CDR3 length equals 16 residues.

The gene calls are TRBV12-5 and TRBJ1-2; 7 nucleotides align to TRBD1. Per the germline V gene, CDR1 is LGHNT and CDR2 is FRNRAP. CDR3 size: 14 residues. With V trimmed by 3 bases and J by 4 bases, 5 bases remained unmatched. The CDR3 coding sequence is TGTGCTAGTGGTTTAGAGACAGGGAGCTATGGCTACACCTTC. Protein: CASGLETGSYGYTF.

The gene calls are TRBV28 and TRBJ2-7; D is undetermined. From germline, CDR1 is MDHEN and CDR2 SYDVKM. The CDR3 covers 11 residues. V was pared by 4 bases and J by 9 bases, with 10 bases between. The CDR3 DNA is TGTGCCAGCAGTTCCCCAGGTTTGCAGTACTTC. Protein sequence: CASSSPGLQYF.

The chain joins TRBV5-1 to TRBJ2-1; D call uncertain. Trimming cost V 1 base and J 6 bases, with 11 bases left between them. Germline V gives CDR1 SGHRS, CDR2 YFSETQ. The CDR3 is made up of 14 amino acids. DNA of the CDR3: TGCGCCAGCAGCTTGTACCAAGCTATCAATGAGCAGTTCTTC. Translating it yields CASSLYQAINEQFF.